This T cell receptor (beta chain) derives from a study of CD8 T cells in Susac syndrome. Broader study findings: The study recognized that the number of individuals in its TCR sequencing and HLA analysis was relatively small.

CDR1 and CDR2 from the germline V gene are DFQATT and SNEGSKA (reference sequence). The germline V and J ends were trimmed by 2 bases and 7 bases, with 11 bases remaining between them. CDR3 length: 13 amino acids. Turning to this clonotype: The antigen is undetermined.

Controls matched for sex and age were healthy donors. TEMRA cells underwent FACS enrichment and CD8+ and CD4+ T cells underwent negative isolation. With random hexamers, reverse transcription was performed on roughly 0.5 to 1 ug of RNA. By means of immunoSEQ multiplex PCR, TCR beta CDR3 spanning 54 Vbeta and 13 Jbeta underwent amplification. TCRdb independently ran MiXCR on the immunoSEQ multiplex PCR reads; one entry per CDR3 protein. The repertoire includes 150,000 to 200,000 distinct CDR3 sequences, around 96% of them detected once, and over 0.12% sits in the top ten. The chain employs TRBV20-1 and TRBJ1-4; D possibly corresponds to TRBD1 (6 bases). This sequence was found in a human donor in good health. Sequences were obtained from CD4+ T cells from PBMCs. DNA for the CDR3: TGCAGTGCTAGATCGGGGGGCGGTGAAAAACTGTTTTTT. This codes for CSARSGGGEKLFF.